The 12 T cell receptor beta chains below all came from one sample that was sequenced in a study of T-cell reconstitution after alpha-beta-depleted transplantation in children. Using unique molecular identifiers, the investigators prepared the TCRbeta library. TCRdb re-derived calls from the PCR reads in MiXCR, one entry per CDR3 protein. The data contain some 600,000 distinct CDR3 sequences, roughly 17% of them singletons. Material: PBMCs from the stem cell graft donor, obtained from the stem cell graft. The receptors derive from a human donor who donated a stem cell graft to a child with acute myeloid leukemia.

The chain joins TRBV5-1 to TRBJ2-1; the D is unclear. V gave up 3 bases and J gave up 6 bases, with 16 bases separating them. This CDR3 region has 15 residues. Germline CDR1 and CDR2: SGHRS and YFSETQ. In DNA form, the CDR3 reads TGCGCCAGCAGCTCCGAACCATCAAGTACCAATGAGCAGTTCTTC. It translates to CASSSEPSSTNEQFF.

The genes are TRBV28 and TRBJ2-2; a weak D match, TRBD2 (6 bases). CDR3 length: 16 amino acids. CDR1 is MDHEN and CDR2 is SYDVKM in the germline V gene. V lost 7 bases, J lost 0 bases, and 15 bases lay in between. Here the CDR3 reads CASTYLGGTNTGELFF. CDR3 in DNA: TGTGCCAGCACGTATCTCGGGGGAACGAACACCGGGGAGCTGTTTTTT.

This clonotype came up many times. The V call is TRBV28, the J call TRBJ1-2, with a weak D call TRBD1 (5 bases). V was trimmed by 7 bases and J by 2 bases, leaving 8 bases between them. Germline-derived CDR1 and CDR2 are MDHEN and SYDVKM. This CDR3 is built from 12 residues. The CDR3 protein is CASNAGNYGYTF. The CDR3 DNA follows: TGTGCCAGCAATGCAGGGAACTATGGCTACACCTTC.

Here the CDR3 reads CASSLERGSTDTQYF. The CDR3 DNA reads as TGCGCCAGCAGCTTGGAGCGGGGTAGCACAGATACGCAGTATTTT. The J gene is TRBJ2-3, the V gene TRBV5-1, with 7 bases matching TRBD2. V was pared by 0 bases and J by 0 bases, with 1 base of the junction left unmatched. The CDR3 extends over 15 amino acids. Germline lookup yields CDR1 SGHRS and CDR2 YFSETQ.

The sample holds a few counts of this clonotype. CDR3 region: CATSPLGGRGTDTQYF. Written as DNA, the CDR3 is TGTGCCACCAGCCCCCTGGGGGGAAGGGGCACAGATACGCAGTATTTT. The chain combines TRBV15 with TRBJ2-3, with D perhaps TRBD2 (6 bases). This CDR3 contains 16 residues. The V gene lost 5 bases and the J gene lost 1 base, with 16 bases spanning the gap. CDR1 and CDR2 from the germline V gene are LNHNV and YYDKDF (reference sequence).

This clonotype was counted between two and nine times. This rearrangement joins TRBV2 to TRBJ1-6; D may be TRBD1 (5 bases). From germline, CDR1 is SNHLY and CDR2 FYNNEI. Trimming cost V 5 bases and J 0 bases, with 11 bases left between them. The CDR3 consists of 16 residues. The CDR3 loop is CASSPRGTSYNSPLHF. The DNA of the CDR3 is TGTGCCAGCAGTCCTCGAGGGACCTCCTATAATTCACCCCTCCACTTT. Using reference TRBV2 and TRBJ1-6 for the parts outside the CDR3, the full variable domain is EPEVTQTPSHQVTQMGQEVILRCVPISNHLYFYWYRQILGQKVEFLVSFYNNEISEKSEIFDDQFSVERPDGSNFTLKIRSTKLEDSAMYFCASSPRGTSYNSPLHFGNGTRLTVT.

The sample holds a few counts of this clonotype. The rearrangement joins TRBV5-1 to TRBJ2-7, with D maybe TRBD2 (6 bases). CDR1 and CDR2 from the germline V gene are SGHRS and YFSETQ. V was pared by 0 bases and J by 6 bases, with 13 bases between. The CDR3 has 14 residues. The CDR3 reads CASSLAKRGGEQYF. The CDR3 DNA is TGCGCCAGCAGCTTGGCCAAGAGGGGAGGCGAGCAGTACTTC.

This clonotype was counted a few times. The chain carries TRBV5-1 and TRBJ2-6, with a weak D call TRBD1 (6 bases). Germline V gives CDR1 SGHRS, CDR2 YFSETQ. The ends were cut back, 0 bases at V and 2 bases at J, with 12 bases in the middle. This CDR3 is 17 amino acids long. The CDR3 nucleotides read TGCGCCAGCAGCTTGGCCCCCACAGGGCCTGGGGCCAACGTCCTGACTTTC. As protein: CASSLAPTGPGANVLTF.

This clonotype has more than one count but fewer than ten. The CDR3 does not end in the conserved phenylalanine or tryptophan, so this is likely a read error. It is unclear where the CDR3 begins or ends on the DNA, so no DNA is shown, and the CDR3 is as TCRdb lists it. This chain links TRBV21-1 with TRBJ1-3; the tabulated D call, TRBD1, remains unverified against the DNA. TRBV21-1 represents a pseudogene. The CDR3 comprises 10 residues, both ends counted. The CDR3 sequence: CASSILGTGI.

The chain employs TRBV3-1 and TRBJ2-1, with TRBD2 as a possible D gene (6 bases). Between the trimmed V and J ends, which lost 4 bases and 4 bases, there was a span of 17 bases. Germline V CDR1 and CDR2: LGHDT, YNNKEL (reference sequence). There are 16 residues in the CDR3. The CDR3 bases are TGTGCCAGCAGCCTTAACGGGGGTCTGGGTTACAATGAGCAGTTCTTC. Translation: CASSLNGGLGYNEQFF.

There are a few counts of this clonotype. CDR3 in DNA: TGTGCCAGCAGCCCCGGGACGGCGGGATTGAATGGCTACACCTTC. Protein sequence: CASSPGTAGLNGYTF. The chain links TRBV7-2 to TRBJ1-2, with D maybe TRBD1 (5 bases). Germline-derived CDR1 and CDR2 are SGHTA and FQGNSA. The CDR3 has 15 residues. Deletions cut 5 bases from V and 6 bases from J, with 19 bases between.

This clonotype was picked up many times. The chain links TRBV20-1 to TRBJ1-1; D is unresolved. The CDR3 runs 13 residues. The V and J ends lost 4 bases and 9 bases respectively, with 18 bases between them. CDR1 DFQATT and CDR2 SNEGSKA come from the germline V gene (reference sequence). CDR3 sequence (DNA): TGCAGTGCTACGGACGGCGGGGAATTTAAAGCTTTCTTT. Translation gives CSATDGGEFKAFF.